Below, one T cell receptor (beta chain) is given with its context. The antigen is undetermined. TCRdb keeps only in-frame clones here, not all; method: immunoSEQ multiplex PCR. The sample comprises about 31,000 clones, about four fifths of which are singletons, and approximately 20% rests with the top ten. This sample was taken from a study of graft-versus-host responses after intestinal transplantation. CDR1 is SEHNR, CDR2 FQNEAQ, per germline (reference sequence). The ends were cut back, 6 bases at V and 12 bases at J, with 14 bases in the middle. The CDR3 has 12 residues. Study-wide results and caveats: Researchers found peak circulating GvH clone levels linked to early post-transplant HvG declines.

The source material was unstimulated CD8+ T cells sorted from spleen or lymph node cells, sampled before intestinal transplant. The receptor comes from a human donor who received an intestinal transplant. The rearrangement uses TRBV7-9 and TRBJ1-4; TRBD1 is a possible D gene (5 bases). CDR3 nucleotide sequence: TGTGCCAGCAGGGGACTCCCTGGGGAACTGTTTTTT. It codes for CASRGLPGELFF.